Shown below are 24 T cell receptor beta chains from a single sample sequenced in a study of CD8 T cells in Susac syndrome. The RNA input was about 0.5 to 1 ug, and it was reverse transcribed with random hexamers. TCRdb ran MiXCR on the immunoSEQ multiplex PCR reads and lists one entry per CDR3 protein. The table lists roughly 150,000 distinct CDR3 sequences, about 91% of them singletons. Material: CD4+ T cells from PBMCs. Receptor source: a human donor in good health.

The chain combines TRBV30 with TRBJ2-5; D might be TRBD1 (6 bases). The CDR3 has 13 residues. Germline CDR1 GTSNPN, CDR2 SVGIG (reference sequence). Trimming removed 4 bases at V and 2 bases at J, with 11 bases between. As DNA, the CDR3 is TGTGCCTGGACCAGGACAGATCAAGAGACCCAGTACTTC. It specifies CAWTRTDQETQYF.

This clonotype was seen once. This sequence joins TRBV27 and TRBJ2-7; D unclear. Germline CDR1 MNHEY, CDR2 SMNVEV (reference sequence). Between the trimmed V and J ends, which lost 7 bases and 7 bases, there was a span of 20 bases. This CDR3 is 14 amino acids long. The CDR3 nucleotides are TGTGCCAGCACCCCTAACAATGATCCAGGAGAGCAGTACTTC. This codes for CASTPNNDPGEQYF.

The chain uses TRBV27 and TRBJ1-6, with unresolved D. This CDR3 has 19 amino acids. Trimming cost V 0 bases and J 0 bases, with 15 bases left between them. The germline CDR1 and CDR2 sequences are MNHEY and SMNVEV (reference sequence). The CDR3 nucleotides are TGTGCCAGCAGTTTATCGATCTGGCCGGAGAGCTCCTATAATTCACCCCTCCACTTT. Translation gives CASSLSIWPESSYNSPLHF.

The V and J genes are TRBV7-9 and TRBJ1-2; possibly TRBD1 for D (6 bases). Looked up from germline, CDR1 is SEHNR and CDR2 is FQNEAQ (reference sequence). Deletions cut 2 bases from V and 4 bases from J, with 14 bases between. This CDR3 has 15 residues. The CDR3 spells CASSLSGVLGYGYTF. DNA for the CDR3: TGTGCCAGCAGCTTATCAGGGGTGCTAGGCTATGGCTACACCTTC.

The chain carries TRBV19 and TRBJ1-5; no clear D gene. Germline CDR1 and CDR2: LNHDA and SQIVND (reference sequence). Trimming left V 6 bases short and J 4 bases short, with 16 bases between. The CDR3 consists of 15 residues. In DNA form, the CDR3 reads TGTGCCAGTAGCCTCTCTCAGTGGCAAAATCAGCCCCAGCATTTT. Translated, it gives CASSLSQWQNQPQHF.

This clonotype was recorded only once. CDR3 loop: CSAHPGRNTEAFF. CDR3 nucleotides: TGCAGCGCCCATCCAGGGAGGAACACTGAAGCTTTCTTT. The V and J genes are TRBV29-1 and TRBJ1-1, with D tentatively TRBD1 (5 bases). Germline loops: CDR1 SQVTM, CDR2 ANQGSEA. V dropped 7 bases and J dropped 1 base, with 13 bases sitting between them. The CDR3 contains 13 residues.

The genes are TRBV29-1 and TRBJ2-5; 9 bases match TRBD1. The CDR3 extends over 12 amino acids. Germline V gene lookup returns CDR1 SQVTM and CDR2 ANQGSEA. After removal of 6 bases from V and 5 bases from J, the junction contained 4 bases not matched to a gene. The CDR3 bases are TGCAGCGTAGGACAGGGGCGCGAGACCCAGTACTTC. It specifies CSVGQGRETQYF.

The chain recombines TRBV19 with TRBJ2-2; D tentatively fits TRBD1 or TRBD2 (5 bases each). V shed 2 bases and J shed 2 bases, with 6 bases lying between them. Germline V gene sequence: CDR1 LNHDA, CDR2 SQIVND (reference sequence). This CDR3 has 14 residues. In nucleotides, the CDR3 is TGTGCCAGTAGTATACGGGACAACACCGGGGAGCTGTTTTTT. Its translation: CASSIRDNTGELFF.

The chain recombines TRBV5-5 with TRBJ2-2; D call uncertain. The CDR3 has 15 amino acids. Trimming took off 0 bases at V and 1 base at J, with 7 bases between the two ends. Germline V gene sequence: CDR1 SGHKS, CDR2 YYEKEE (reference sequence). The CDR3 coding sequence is TGTGCCAGCAGCTTGGACCCCCTGAACACCGGGGAGCTGTTTTTT. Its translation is CASSLDPLNTGELFF.

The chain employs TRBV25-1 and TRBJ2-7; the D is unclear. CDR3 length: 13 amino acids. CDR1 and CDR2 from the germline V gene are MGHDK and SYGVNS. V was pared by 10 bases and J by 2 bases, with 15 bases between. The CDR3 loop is CATSAFGAYEQYF. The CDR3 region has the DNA TGTGCCACCTCCGCCTTTGGGGCCTACGAGCAGTACTTC.

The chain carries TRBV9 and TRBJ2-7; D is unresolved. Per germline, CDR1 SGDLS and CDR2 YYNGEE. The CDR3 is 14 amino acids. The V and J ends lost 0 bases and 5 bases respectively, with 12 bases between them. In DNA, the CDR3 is TGTGCCAGCAGCGTAGGAAACGACGGAAACGAGCAGTACTTC. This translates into CASSVGNDGNEQYF.

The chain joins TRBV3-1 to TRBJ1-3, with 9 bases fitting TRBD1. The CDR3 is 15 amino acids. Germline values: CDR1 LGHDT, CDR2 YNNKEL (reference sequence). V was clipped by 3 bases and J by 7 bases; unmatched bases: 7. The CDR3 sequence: CASSHQTGGWNTIYF. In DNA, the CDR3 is TGTGCCAGCAGCCACCAGACAGGGGGGTGGAACACCATATATTTT. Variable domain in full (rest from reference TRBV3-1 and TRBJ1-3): DTAVSQTPKYLVTQMGNDKSIKCEQNLGHDTMYWYKQDSKKFLKIMFSYNNKELIINETVPNRFSPKSPDKAHLNLHINSLELGDSAVYFCASSHQTGGWNTIYFGEGSWLTVV.

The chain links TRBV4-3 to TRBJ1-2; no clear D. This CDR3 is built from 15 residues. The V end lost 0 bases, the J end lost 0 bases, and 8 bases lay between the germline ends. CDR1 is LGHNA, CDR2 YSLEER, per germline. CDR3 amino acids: CASSQEGQPNYGYTF. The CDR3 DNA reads TGCGCCAGCAGCCAAGAAGGGCAACCTAACTATGGCTACACCTTC.

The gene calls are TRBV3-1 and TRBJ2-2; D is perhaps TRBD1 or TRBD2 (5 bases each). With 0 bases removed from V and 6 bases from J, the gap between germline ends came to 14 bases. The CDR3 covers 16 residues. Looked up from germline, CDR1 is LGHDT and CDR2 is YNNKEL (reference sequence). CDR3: CASSQEGAGRAGELFF. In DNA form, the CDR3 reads TGTGCCAGCAGCCAAGAAGGGGCGGGTCGGGCCGGGGAGCTGTTTTTT.

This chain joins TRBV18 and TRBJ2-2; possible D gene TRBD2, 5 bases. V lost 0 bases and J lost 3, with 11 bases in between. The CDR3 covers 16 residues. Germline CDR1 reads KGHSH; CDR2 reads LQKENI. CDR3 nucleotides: TGTGCCAGCTCACCACCGATCGGGGATTACACCGGGGAGCTGTTTTTT. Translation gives CASSPPIGDYTGELFF.

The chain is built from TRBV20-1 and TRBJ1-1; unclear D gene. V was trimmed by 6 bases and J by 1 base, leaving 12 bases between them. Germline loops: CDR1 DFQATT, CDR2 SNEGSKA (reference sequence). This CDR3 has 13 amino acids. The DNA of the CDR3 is TGCAGTGCAGAAAATGGCGAGAACACTGAAGCTTTCTTT. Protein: CSAENGENTEAFF.

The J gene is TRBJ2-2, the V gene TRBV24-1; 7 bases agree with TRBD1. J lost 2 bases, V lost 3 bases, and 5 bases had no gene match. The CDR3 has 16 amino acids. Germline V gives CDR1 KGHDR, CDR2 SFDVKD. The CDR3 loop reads CATSDPRQGNTGELFF. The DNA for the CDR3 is TGTGCCACCAGTGATCCCCGACAGGGCAACACCGGGGAGCTGTTTTTT.

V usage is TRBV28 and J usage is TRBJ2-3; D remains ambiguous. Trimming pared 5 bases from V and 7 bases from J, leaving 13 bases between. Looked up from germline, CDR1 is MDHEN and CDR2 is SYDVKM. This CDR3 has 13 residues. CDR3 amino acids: CASSLPPVHTQYF. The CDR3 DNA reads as TGTGCCAGCAGTCTCCCCCCCGTTCATACGCAGTATTTT.

CDR3: CASSPGTGIYEQYF. CDR3 sequence (DNA): TGTGCCAGCAGCCCCGGGACAGGGATCTACGAGCAGTACTTC. The chain is built from TRBV7-6 and TRBJ2-7; 9 bases match TRBD1. The germline gives CDR1 SGHVS, CDR2 FNYEAQ. The CDR3 is 14 residues long. J lost 3 bases, V lost 5 bases, and 5 bases had no gene match.

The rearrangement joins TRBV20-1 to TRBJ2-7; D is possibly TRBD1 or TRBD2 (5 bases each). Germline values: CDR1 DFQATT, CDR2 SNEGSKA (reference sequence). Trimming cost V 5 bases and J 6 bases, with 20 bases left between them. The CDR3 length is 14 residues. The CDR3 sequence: CSAGRDRGVGEQYF. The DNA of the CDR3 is TGCAGTGCTGGCCGGGACCGAGGAGTTGGCGAGCAGTACTTC.

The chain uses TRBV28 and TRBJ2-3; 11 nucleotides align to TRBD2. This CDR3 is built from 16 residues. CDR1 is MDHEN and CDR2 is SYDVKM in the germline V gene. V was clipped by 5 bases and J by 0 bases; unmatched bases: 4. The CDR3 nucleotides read TGTGCCAGCAGTACCCGGACTAGCGGGAGCACAGATACGCAGTATTTT. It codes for CASSTRTSGSTDTQYF. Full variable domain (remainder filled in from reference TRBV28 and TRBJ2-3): DVKVTQSSRYLVKRTGEKVFLECVQDMDHENMFWYRQDPGLGLRLIYFSYDVKMKEKGDIPEGYSVSREKKERFSLILESASTNQTSMYLCASSTRTSGSTDTQYFGPGTRLTVL.

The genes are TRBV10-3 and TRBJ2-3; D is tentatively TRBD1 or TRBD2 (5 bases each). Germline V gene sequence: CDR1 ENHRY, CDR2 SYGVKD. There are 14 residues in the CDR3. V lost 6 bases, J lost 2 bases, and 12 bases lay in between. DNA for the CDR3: TGTGCCATCAGCGGGACCCTTTCCACAGATACGCAGTATTTT. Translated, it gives CAISGTLSTDTQYF.

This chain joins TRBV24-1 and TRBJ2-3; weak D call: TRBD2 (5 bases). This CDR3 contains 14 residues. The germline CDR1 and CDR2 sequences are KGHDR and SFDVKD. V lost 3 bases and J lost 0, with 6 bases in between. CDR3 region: CATSDRTSTDTQYF. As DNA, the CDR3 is TGTGCCACCAGTGATCGGACTAGCACAGATACGCAGTATTTT.

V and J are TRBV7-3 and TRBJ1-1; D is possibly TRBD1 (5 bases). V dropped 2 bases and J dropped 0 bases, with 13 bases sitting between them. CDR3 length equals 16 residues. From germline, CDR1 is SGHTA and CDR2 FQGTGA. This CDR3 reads CASSLSPGTMNTEAFF. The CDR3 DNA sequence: TGTGCCAGCAGCTTATCCCCTGGGACCATGAACACTGAAGCTTTCTTT.